A selection of T cell receptor beta chains follows, all from one sample in a study of T cells in Graves' hyperthyroidism and ophthalmopathy. TCRdb fed the multiplex PCR reads into MiXCR, producing one record per CDR3 protein. Of some 510,000 distinct CDR3 sequences detected, around 21% appear once; the ten largest clones hold 26%. The sequencing input was blood. The origin of the receptors is a man aged 18 to 35 with Graves' hyperthyroidism. CDR3s include the opening cysteine and the closing phenylalanine or tryptophan. Fields, in order: CDR3 DNA, CDR3 protein, V gene, clone size, D gene, J gene. A D gene is named only where the DNA matches it firmly. Only some rows state a clone size, as once, few, many or a class for expanded clones.

DNA: TGTGCCAGCAGCACTAGCGGGGGGCACACAGATACGCAGTATTTT
CDR3: CASSTSGGHTDTQYF
V: TRBV7-2
size: many
D: TRBD2
J: TRBJ2-3

DNA: TGTGCCAGCAGTTGGACAGCGAACACTGAAGCTTTCTTT
CDR3: CASSWTANTEAFF
V: TRBV12-3/TRBV12-4
size: many
D: -
J: TRBJ1-1

DNA: TGCAGTGCTCCCTTGGGGGTTCAAGCTTTCTTT
CDR3: CSAPLGVQAFF
V: TRBV20-1
size: many
D: -
J: TRBJ1-1

DNA: TGTGCCAGTAGTATAGACCCAGGGTTCGGCAATCAGCCCCAGCATTTT
CDR3: CASSIDPGFGNQPQHF
V: TRBV19
size: few
D: -
J: TRBJ1-5

DNA: TGTGCCACCAGCAGAGTTGGGGGAGATACCGGGGAGCTGTTTTTT
CDR3: CATSRVGGDTGELFF
V: TRBV15
size: few
D: -
J: TRBJ2-2

DNA: TGTGCCAGCAGTTTCACTGGGACAATCTACGAGCAGTACTTC
CDR3: CASSFTGTIYEQYF
V: TRBV12-3/TRBV12-4
size: many
D: -
J: TRBJ2-7

DNA: TGCAGTGCCGGACTAGCGGGGGGAATGAGGGGATACGAGCAGTACTTC
CDR3: CSAGLAGGMRGYEQYF
V: TRBV20-1
size: -
D: TRBD2
J: TRBJ2-7

DNA: TGTGCTAGTGCCCTCGTCGCTCAGCCCCAGCATTTT
CDR3: CASALVAQPQHF
V: TRBV12-5
size: many
D: -
J: TRBJ1-5

DNA: TGTGCCAGCAGTTTTAGCCTTGGGGGAACTCGTGGTGGCCAGTACTTC
CDR3: CASSFSLGGTRGGQYF
V: TRBV28
size: many
D: -
J: TRBJ2-5

DNA: TGTGCCAGCAGCGCAGGGAGGACAGGCTTCAATCAGCCCCAGCATTTT
CDR3: CASSAGRTGFNQPQHF
V: TRBV3-1
size: many
D: TRBD1
J: TRBJ1-5

DNA: TGTGCCAGCAGCTCAACCGGGACAGGGAGCTCTGGAAACACCATATATTTT
CDR3: CASSSTGTGSSGNTIYF
V: TRBV7-2
size: -
D: TRBD1
J: TRBJ1-3

DNA: TGTGCCAGCGGAACTTTACAGCCCCAGCATTTT
CDR3: CASGTLQPQHF
V: TRBV6-2/TRBV6-3
size: many
D: -
J: TRBJ1-5

DNA: TGTGCCGGGGGGGGGGGCTCTGCGACCCAGTACTTC
CDR3: CAGGGGSATQYF
V: TRBV30
size: many
D: -
J: TRBJ2-5

DNA: TGTGCCTGGAGTGTACGTCAGGGGGCCGCTGAAGCTTTCTTT
CDR3: CAWSVRQGAAEAFF
V: TRBV30
size: many
D: TRBD1
J: TRBJ1-1

DNA: TGTGCCAGCAGCCCCCCGGGGGGCGGTGAGGCCTACGAGCAGTACTTC
CDR3: CASSPPGGGEAYEQYF
V: TRBV11-1
size: few
D: -
J: TRBJ2-7

DNA: TGCGCCAGCAGCCAAGGTTGGCGACCTTCCTACGAGCAGTACTTC
CDR3: CASSQGWRPSYEQYF
V: TRBV4-1
size: many
D: -
J: TRBJ2-7

DNA: TGTGCCAGCAGTACGGGACAGGGACGTACTGAAGCTTTCTTT
CDR3: CASSTGQGRTEAFF
V: TRBV27
size: few
D: TRBD1
J: TRBJ1-1

DNA: TGTGCCAGCTCACCAAACGCAGACTCTGGGGCCAACGTCCTGACTTTC
CDR3: CASSPNADSGANVLTF
V: TRBV18
size: few
D: -
J: TRBJ2-6

DNA: TGTGCCAGCAGGGCACTAGCGGGAGGTAAATACGAGCAGTACTTC
CDR3: CASRALAGGKYEQYF
V: TRBV6-1
size: few
D: TRBD2
J: TRBJ2-7

DNA: TGTGCCAGCAGTCGGAACAGGGGCTTGAACACTGAAGCTTTCTTT
CDR3: CASSRNRGLNTEAFF
V: TRBV12-3/TRBV12-4
size: many
D: TRBD1
J: TRBJ1-1

DNA: TGCGCCAGCAGCCAAGGGGGACAGAGACATTCACCCCTCCACTTT
CDR3: CASSQGGQRHSPLHF
V: TRBV4-1
size: -
D: TRBD1
J: TRBJ1-6

DNA: TGTGCCAGCAGTTGGGTAGCGGCGAACACCGGGGAGCTGTTTTTT
CDR3: CASSWVAANTGELFF
V: TRBV6-5
size: -
D: -
J: TRBJ2-2

DNA: TGTGCCAGCAGCCCCGGGACACTAAAGTTCGCGAACACCGGGGAGCTGTTTTTT
CDR3: CASSPGTLKFANTGELFF
V: TRBV12-3/TRBV12-4
size: many
D: -
J: TRBJ2-2

DNA: TGTGCCAGTATACAGGGTCGAGACGGAGCTTTCTTT
CDR3: CASIQGRDGAFF
V: TRBV19
size: few
D: -
J: TRBJ1-1

DNA: TGTGCCACCGAAGGACAGGGGGCCTACGAGCAGTACTTC
CDR3: CATEGQGAYEQYF
V: TRBV10-3
size: -
D: TRBD1
J: TRBJ2-7

DNA: TGCGCCAGCAGCTTAAGCAGGGGGCAGATTGAAGCTTTCTTT
CDR3: CASSLSRGQIEAFF
V: TRBV5-1
size: many
D: TRBD1
J: TRBJ1-1

DNA: TGCAGTGCTAGTCGGGACAGGGGGGGCAACGTTAATCATCCCCAGCATTTT
CDR3: CSASRDRGGNVNHPQHF
V: TRBV20-1
size: -
D: TRBD1
J: TRBJ1-5

DNA: TGTGCCAGCAGTGAATGGACAGGCACTATTTTCTTAGGCTACACCTTC
CDR3: CASSEWTGTIFLGYTF
V: TRBV6-1
size: few
D: TRBD1
J: TRBJ1-2